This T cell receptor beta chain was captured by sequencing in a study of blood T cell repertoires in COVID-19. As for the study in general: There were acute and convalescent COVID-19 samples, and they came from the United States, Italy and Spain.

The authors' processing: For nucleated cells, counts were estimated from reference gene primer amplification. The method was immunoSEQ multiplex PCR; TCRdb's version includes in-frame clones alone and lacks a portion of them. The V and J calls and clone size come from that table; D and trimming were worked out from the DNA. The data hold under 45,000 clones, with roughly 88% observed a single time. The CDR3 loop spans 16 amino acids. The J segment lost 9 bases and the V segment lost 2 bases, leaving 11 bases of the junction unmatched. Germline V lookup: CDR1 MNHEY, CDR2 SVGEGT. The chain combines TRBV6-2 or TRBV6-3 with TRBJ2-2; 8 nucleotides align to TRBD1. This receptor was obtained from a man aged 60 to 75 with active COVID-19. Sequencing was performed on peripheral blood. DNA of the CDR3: TGTGCCAGCAGTTACCCCCCGACAGGGGACAAAAGGGAGCTGTTTTTT. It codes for CASSYPPTGDKRELFF.